This entry lists 19 T cell receptor beta chains sequenced from one sample in a study of identical twins. Each CDR3 protein gets one entry after TCRdb re-called the 5' RACE reads with MiXCR. Here the sample spans roughly 690,000 distinct CDR3 sequences, around 20% being singletons. The sample was also reused in another study, on T cells expressing NK-cell markers.

The sequenced sample consisted of PBMCs. The receptors here all came from a woman between 18 and 30 years old in good health.

In this sample, this clonotype turned up many times. As DNA, the CDR3 is TGTGCCAGCAGTTGGAGGGTCCACGAGCAGTACTTC. This translates into CASSWRVHEQYF. The V and J genes are TRBV12-3 or TRBV12-4 and TRBJ2-7; the D gene is possibly TRBD2 (6 bases). Trimming pared 4 bases from V and 5 bases from J, leaving 9 bases between. CDR3 length equals 12 residues.

This clonotype was seen a few times. The CDR3 DNA is TGCAGCGTGCCCGGACAGCCTTATGGCTACACCTTC. As protein: CSVPGQPYGYTF. The chain recombines TRBV29-1 with TRBJ1-2; the D gene is possibly TRBD1 (6 bases). This CDR3 has 12 amino acids. V lost 6 bases, J lost 5 bases, and 13 bases lay in between. From germline, CDR1 is SQVTM and CDR2 ANQGSEA.

This rearrangement joins TRBV7-9 to TRBJ2-7; either TRBD1 or TRBD2 may fit D (5 bases each). Per the germline V gene, CDR1 is SEHNR and CDR2 is FQNEAQ (reference sequence). The V and J ends lost 5 bases and 4 bases respectively, with 15 bases between them. The CDR3 extends over 14 amino acids. The CDR3 spells CASSPPGRLYEQYF. The CDR3 DNA follows: TGTGCCAGCAGCCCACCGGGACGGCTATACGAGCAGTACTTC.

The chain combines TRBV6-2 or TRBV6-3 with TRBJ2-5; 9 nucleotides align to TRBD2. Germline trimming cut 5 bases from V and 3 bases from J; bases unmatched to any gene: 13. Germline-derived CDR1 and CDR2 are MNHEY and SVGEGT. This CDR3 has 17 residues. Here the CDR3 DNA reads TGTGCCAGCAGTAAGCGAGCGGGAGGCGCAACTGAAGAGACCCAGTACTTC. Residues: CASSKRAGGATEETQYF.

This clonotype occurred a few times. The rearrangement links TRBV15 to TRBJ2-5; 9 bases align to TRBD2. The CDR3 is made up of 15 amino acids. The V gene end was trimmed by 1 base and the J gene end by 3 bases; junction bases not matched to a gene: 3. CDR1 is LNHNV and CDR2 is YYDKDF in the germline V gene (reference sequence). The CDR3 bases are TGTGCCACCAGCAGAGGTAGCGGGAGAGAAGAGACCCAGTACTTC. Translated: CATSRGSGREETQYF. The entire variable domain, with the rest obtained from reference TRBV15 and TRBJ2-5, is as follows: DAMVIQNPRYQVTQFGKPVTLSCSQTLNHNVMYWYQQKSSQAPKLLFHYYDKDFNNEADTPDNFQSRRPNTSFCFLDIRSPGLGDTAMYLCATSRGSGREETQYFGPGTRLLVL.

There are a few counts of this clonotype. The V gene is TRBV6-5, the J gene TRBJ1-2, with D unresolved. The CDR3 is made up of 14 amino acids. Trimming took 2 bases from V and 3 from J, leaving 10 bases between them. Germline-derived CDR1 and CDR2 are MNHEY and SVGAGI. DNA for the CDR3: TGTGCCAGCAGTTACGCCCCCCCTTACTATGGCTACACCTTC. Its protein is CASSYAPPYYGYTF.

In its sample, this clonotype was seen many times. The chain is built from TRBV20-1 and TRBJ1-5, with D tentatively TRBD1 (5 bases). Per the germline V gene, CDR1 is DFQATT and CDR2 is SNEGSKA (reference sequence). V was cut by 1 base and J by 2 bases, with 15 bases left in between. The CDR3 loop spans 16 amino acids. The CDR3 spells CSARVGGAWGNQPQHF. DNA for the CDR3: TGCAGTGCTAGAGTGGGAGGGGCTTGGGGCAATCAGCCCCAGCATTTT.

Worth noting for this clonotype: No conserved phenylalanine or tryptophan ends this CDR3, so it is likely a read error. The chain joins TRBV7-2 to TRBJ2-1; no clear D gene. The CDR3 extends over 12 amino acids. Germline assignment: CDR1 SGHTA and CDR2 FQGNSA. V gave up 5 bases and J gave up 12 bases, with 14 bases separating them. The CDR3 protein is CASSRTGVGQFY. DNA of the CDR3: TGTGCCAGCAGCCGTACTGGGGTGGGGCAGTTCTAC.

The chain is built from TRBV12-3 or TRBV12-4 and TRBJ1-1; D not certain. The CDR3 is 12 residues long. Trimming shortened V by 6 bases and J by 4 bases, and 9 bases separated the two germline ends. Here the CDR3 DNA reads TGTGCCAGCAGGAGGCCGGGCACTGAAGCTTTCTTT. Its protein is CASRRPGTEAFF.

This clonotype appeared a few times. The J gene is TRBJ1-2, the V gene TRBV12-3 or TRBV12-4; D might be TRBD1 (5 bases). V shed 6 bases and J shed 1 base, with 12 bases lying between them. The CDR3 contains 14 residues. The CDR3 coding sequence is TGTGCCAGCAGCATTAGAGGGGATAACTATGGCTACACCTTC. Its protein product is CASSIRGDNYGYTF.

This clonotype was counted only a few times. The chain has TRBV6-1 and TRBJ2-7; D could derive from TRBD1 or TRBD2 (5 bases each). The CDR3 is made up of 13 amino acids. CDR1 MNHNS and CDR2 SASEGT come from the germline V gene. Trimming took 3 bases from V and 2 from J, leaving 8 bases between them. Here the CDR3 reads CASSDLGAYEQYF. The CDR3 nucleotides read TGTGCCAGCAGTGATTTGGGGGCCTACGAGCAGTACTTC.

This clonotype was found many times. The chain combines TRBV25-1 with TRBJ2-7; 12 bases agree with TRBD2. With V trimmed by 1 base and J by 4 bases, 8 bases remained unmatched. The length of the CDR3 is 17 residues. The germline CDR1 and CDR2 sequences are MGHDK and SYGVNS. The CDR3 region has the DNA TGTGCCAGCAGTGAATCCGCTAGCGGGAGGGCCCATTACGAGCAGTACTTC. It translates to CASSESASGRAHYEQYF.

The rearrangement joins TRBV6-4 to TRBJ1-2; perhaps TRBD1 as D (5 bases). This CDR3 is 13 amino acids long. Germline assignment: CDR1 MRHNA and CDR2 SNTAGT. The V end was cut by 0 bases, the J end by 8 bases, with 10 bases between. The CDR3 DNA reads TGTGCCAGCAGTGACTCTTTAACAGGAGGCTACACCTTC. Protein sequence: CASSDSLTGGYTF.

In this sample, this clonotype turned up a few times. The gene calls are TRBV27 and TRBJ2-7; D unclear. Germline V gene data show CDR1 as MNHEY and CDR2 as SMNVEV (reference sequence). This CDR3 spans 14 amino acids. V lost 5 bases and J lost 1, with 12 bases in between. CDR3 nucleotides: TGTGCCAGCAGTCTTACTCTAGGGTCCTACGAGCAGTACTTC. This gives the protein CASSLTLGSYEQYF.

This clonotype has a handful of counts. V is TRBV25-1 and J is TRBJ2-7, with TRBD2 as a possible D gene (6 bases). Deletions cut 3 bases from V and 0 bases from J, with 12 bases between. Germline V gene sequence: CDR1 MGHDK, CDR2 SYGVNS. The CDR3 runs to 15 residues. The DNA of the CDR3 is TGTGCCAGCAGTGACGCGCGGGACCACTCCTACGAGCAGTACTTC. It translates to CASSDARDHSYEQYF.

This clonotype has just a few counts. The genes are TRBV7-2 and TRBJ2-7, with a tentative D call TRBD2 (6 bases). Per germline, CDR1 SGHTA and CDR2 FQGNSA. The V and J ends lost 3 bases and 0 bases respectively, with 9 bases between them. The CDR3 is 14 amino acids. CDR3 nucleotides: TGTGCCAGCAGCTTTTACGGGGGCTCCTACGAGCAGTACTTC. Encoded protein: CASSFYGGSYEQYF.

This clonotype has ten or more counts. The rearrangement links TRBV20-1 to TRBJ2-2; weak D call: TRBD2 (6 bases). The germline V gene has CDR1 DFQATT and CDR2 SNEGSKA (reference sequence). Trimming took 3 bases from V and 2 from J, leaving 13 bases between them. The CDR3 is 15 residues long. Here the CDR3 reads CSARDYAFNTGELFF. CDR3 DNA: TGCAGTGCTAGGGACTACGCATTTAACACCGGGGAGCTGTTTTTT.

The table lists this clonotype with a few counts. V and J are TRBV7-3 and TRBJ2-3; 7 nucleotides match TRBD2. The CDR3 contains 17 residues. The trim removed 5 bases at V and 2 bases at J, leaving 13 bases unmatched. Germline CDR1 is SGHTA and CDR2 is FQGTGA. CDR3 sequence (DNA): TGTGCCAGCAGCCCTCTTCCCCGGGACTACCTCACAGATACGCAGTATTTT. This sequence encodes CASSPLPRDYLTDTQYF.

The rearrangement joins TRBV20-1 to TRBJ2-1; the D is unclear. This CDR3 has 15 amino acids. V lost 0 bases, J lost 0 bases, and 9 bases lay in between. Germline CDR1 DFQATT, CDR2 SNEGSKA (reference sequence). Here the CDR3 reads CSARDTEFSYNEQFF. CDR3 in DNA: TGCAGTGCTAGAGATACGGAATTCTCCTACAATGAGCAGTTCTTC.